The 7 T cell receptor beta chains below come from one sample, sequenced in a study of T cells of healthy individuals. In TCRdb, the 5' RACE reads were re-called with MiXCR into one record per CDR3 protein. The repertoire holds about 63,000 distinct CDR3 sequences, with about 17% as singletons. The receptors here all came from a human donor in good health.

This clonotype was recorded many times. CDR3 DNA: TGTGCCAGCAGCCGGACTAGCGGGAGCTCTGGGGCCAACGTCCTGACTTTC. Its translation: CASSRTSGSSGANVLTF. The chain uses TRBV27 and TRBJ2-6; TRBD2 aligns across 13 bases. Germline CDR1 and CDR2: MNHEY and SMNVEV (reference sequence). The J segment lost 0 bases and the V segment lost 6 bases, leaving 2 bases of the junction unmatched. The CDR3 runs 17 residues.

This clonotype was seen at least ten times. CDR3 coding DNA: TGCAGTGCTAGAGAGTTTGGACTAGCGGGGGACTACGAGCAGTACTTC. It codes for CSAREFGLAGDYEQYF. The chain uses TRBV20-1 and TRBJ2-7; 13 bases match TRBD2. This CDR3 region has 16 residues. CDR1 is DFQATT and CDR2 is SNEGSKA in the germline V gene (reference sequence). Trimming took 0 bases from V and 3 from J; bases not matched to a gene: 5.

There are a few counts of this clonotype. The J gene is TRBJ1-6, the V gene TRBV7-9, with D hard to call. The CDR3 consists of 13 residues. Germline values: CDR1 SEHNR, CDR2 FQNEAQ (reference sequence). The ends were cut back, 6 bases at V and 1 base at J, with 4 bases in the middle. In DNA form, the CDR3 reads TGTGCCAGCAGTAGATCCTATAATTCACCCCTCCACTTT. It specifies CASSRSYNSPLHF.

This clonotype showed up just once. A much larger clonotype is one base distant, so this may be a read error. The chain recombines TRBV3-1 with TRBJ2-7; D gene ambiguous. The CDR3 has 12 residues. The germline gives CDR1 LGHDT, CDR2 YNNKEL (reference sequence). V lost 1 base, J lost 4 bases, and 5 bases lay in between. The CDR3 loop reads CASSQASYEQYF. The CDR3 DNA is TGTGCCAGCAGCCAAGCTAGTTACGAGCAGTACTTC.

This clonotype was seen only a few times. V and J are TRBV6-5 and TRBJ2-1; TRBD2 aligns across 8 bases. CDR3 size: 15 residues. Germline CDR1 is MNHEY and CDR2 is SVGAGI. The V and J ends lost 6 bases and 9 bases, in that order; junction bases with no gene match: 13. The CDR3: CASSPQKREFREQFF. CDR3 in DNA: TGTGCCAGCAGCCCACAGAAGCGGGAGTTTCGTGAGCAGTTCTTC.

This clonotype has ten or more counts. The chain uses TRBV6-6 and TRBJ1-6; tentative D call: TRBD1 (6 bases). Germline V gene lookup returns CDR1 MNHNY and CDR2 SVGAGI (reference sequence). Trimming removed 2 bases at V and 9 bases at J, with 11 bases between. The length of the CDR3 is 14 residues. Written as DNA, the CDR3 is TGTGCCAGCAGTTACGCCAGGGGTGGTTCACCCCTCCACTTT. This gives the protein CASSYARGGSPLHF.

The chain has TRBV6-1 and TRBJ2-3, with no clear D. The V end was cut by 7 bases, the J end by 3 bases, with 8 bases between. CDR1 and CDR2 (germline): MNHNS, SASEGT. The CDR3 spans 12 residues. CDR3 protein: CASMENTDTQYF. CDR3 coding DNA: TGTGCCAGCATGGAAAATACAGATACGCAGTATTTT.